This T cell receptor beta chain was documented in a study of blood T cell repertoires in COVID-19. The wider study: The cDNA or gDNA used as material had been derived from T cells, B-cell-depleted T cells, or PBMCs.

The length of the CDR3 is 14 residues. V lost 5 bases and J lost 1; bases outside the gene matches: 3. Germline lookup yields CDR1 SGHAT and CDR2 FQNNGV. Participants' reported clinical history set cohort assignment. In the study's own analysis: Nucleated cell number was recorded as an estimate derived from reference gene primer amplification. The protocol was immunoSEQ multiplex PCR, while the TCRdb copy is restricted to in-frame clones and leaves out a portion. The DNA was the basis for D and trimming; V, J and clone size are from that table. The table includes 130,000 to 150,000 clones, approximately 87% detected once.

This clonotype was obtained from a man in his sixties who had recovered from COVID-19. The V and J genes are TRBV11-2 and TRBJ2-5, with 8 bases matching TRBD1. Sequenced sample: PBMCs or T cells enriched from blood (not recorded which). Here the CDR3 DNA reads TGTGCCAGCAGCCCGGACAGGGTCCAAGAGACCCAGTACTTC. It yields the protein CASSPDRVQETQYF.